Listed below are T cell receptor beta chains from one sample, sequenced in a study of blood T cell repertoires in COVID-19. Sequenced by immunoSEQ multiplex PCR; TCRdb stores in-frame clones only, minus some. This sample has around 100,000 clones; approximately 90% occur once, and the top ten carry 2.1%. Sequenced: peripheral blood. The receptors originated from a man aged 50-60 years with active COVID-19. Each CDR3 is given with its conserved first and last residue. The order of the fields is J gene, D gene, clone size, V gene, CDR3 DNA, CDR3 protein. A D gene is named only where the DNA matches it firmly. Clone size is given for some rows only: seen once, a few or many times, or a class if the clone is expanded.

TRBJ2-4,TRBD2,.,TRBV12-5,TGTGCTAGTGGTTTGACGGCGGGGGGGAAAAACATTCAGTACTTC,CASGLTAGGKNIQYF
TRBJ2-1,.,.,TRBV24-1,TGTGCCACGAGTGGGGGACTCTCCTACAATGAGCAGTTCTTC,CATSGGLSYNEQFF
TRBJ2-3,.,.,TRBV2,TGTGCCAGCAGTGAAGCGGACTTTAATAGAGATACGCAGTATTTT,CASSEADFNRDTQYF
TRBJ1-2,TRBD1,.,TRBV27,TGTGCCAGCAGTTTATCCGGACAGGGGGCCTATGGCTACACCTTC,CASSLSGQGAYGYTF
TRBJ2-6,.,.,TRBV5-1,TGCGCCAGCAGCTTGGACCCCAGGGGAAGCTCTGGGGCCAACGTCCTGACTTTC,CASSLDPRGSSGANVLTF
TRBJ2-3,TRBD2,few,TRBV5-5,TGTGCCAGCAACCCTAGCGGGGGGGTAGATACGCAGTATTTT,CASNPSGGVDTQYF
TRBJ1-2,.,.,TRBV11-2,TGTGCCAGCAGCTTAACAGGCTATGGCTACACCTTC,CASSLTGYGYTF
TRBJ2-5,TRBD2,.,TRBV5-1,TGCGCCAGCAGCCGGACTAGCGGGGGGCTAGCGGAGACCCAGTACTTC,CASSRTSGGLAETQYF
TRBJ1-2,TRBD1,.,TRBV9,TGTGCCAGCAGCGTAGGTGGGACAGGGGCCCCCGTCAGCTATGGCTACACCTTC,CASSVGGTGAPVSYGYTF
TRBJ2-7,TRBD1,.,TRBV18,TGTGCCAGCTCACAGGGGACAGGTTTAGGCTACGAGCAGTACTTC,CASSQGTGLGYEQYF
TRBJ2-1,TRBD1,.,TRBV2,TGTGCCAGCAGTGAAGAGAGACAGGGTTACAATGAGCAGTTCTTC,CASSEERQGYNEQFF
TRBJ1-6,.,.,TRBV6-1,TGTGCCAGCAGTGACCCGGGACAATATAATTCACCCCTCCACTTT,CASSDPGQYNSPLHF
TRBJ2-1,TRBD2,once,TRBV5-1,TGCGCCAGCAGCGGGACGACTAGCGGGGGATACAATGAGCAGTTCTTC,CASSGTTSGGYNEQFF
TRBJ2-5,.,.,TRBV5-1,TGCGCCAGCAGCTTGGTGGGGGGGGCGGAGACCCAGTACTTC,CASSLVGGAETQYF
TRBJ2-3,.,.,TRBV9,TGTGCCAGCAGCCCCCGGGGAAGCCTCCTAGACACAGATACGCAGTATTTT,CASSPRGSLLDTDTQYF
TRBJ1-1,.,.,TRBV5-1,TGCGCCAGCAGCTTCGGGGTCAGCACTGAAGCTTTCTTT,CASSFGVSTEAFF
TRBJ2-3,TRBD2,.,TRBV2,TGTGCCAGCAGTGGGGCGGGGGGGACAGATACGCAGTATTTT,CASSGAGGTDTQYF
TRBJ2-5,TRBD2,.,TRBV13,TGTGCCAGCAGCCCCGGGCTAGCGGGGGCCGAGGAAGAGACCCAGTACTTC,CASSPGLAGAEEETQYF
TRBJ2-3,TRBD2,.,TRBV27,TGTGCCAGCAGTTCCTTGGGAGCGGGAGAGGCAGATACGCAGTATTTT,CASSSLGAGEADTQYF
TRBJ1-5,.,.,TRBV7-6,TGTGCCAGCAGCCCCCGCGGAGATAGCAATCAGCCCCAGCATTTT,CASSPRGDSNQPQHF
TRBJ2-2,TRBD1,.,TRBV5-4,TGTGCCAGCAGCGGGGGACAGGGGGGGGCCGGGGAGCTGTTTTTT,CASSGGQGGAGELFF
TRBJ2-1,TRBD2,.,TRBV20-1,TGCAGTGCTAGTGCCCTAGCGGGGGGCCTGAGCTCCTACAATGAGCAGTTCTTC,CSASALAGGLSSYNEQFF
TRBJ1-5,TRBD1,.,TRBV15,TGTGCCACCAACCGGGACAGGGTTCAGCCCCAGCATTTT,CATNRDRVQPQHF
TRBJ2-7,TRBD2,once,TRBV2,TGTGCCAGCAGTCGTGGACTAGCAAACTCCTACGAGCAGTACTTC,CASSRGLANSYEQYF
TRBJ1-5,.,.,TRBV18,TGTGCCAGCTCCCACAATCGGGCAGGGGGCAATCAGCCCCAGCATTTT,CASSHNRAGGNQPQHF
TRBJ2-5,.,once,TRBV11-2,TGTGCCAGCAGCTTAGCTAGCCCCGGGACCCAGTACTTC,CASSLASPGTQYF
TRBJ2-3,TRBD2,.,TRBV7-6,TGTGCCAGCAGCCCATTCCCCAGCGGGGGTAGCACAGATACGCAGTATTTT,CASSPFPSGGSTDTQYF
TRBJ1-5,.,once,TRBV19,TGTGCCAGTAGTATTAGTCCACAGGGATATCAGCCCCAGCATTTT,CASSISPQGYQPQHF
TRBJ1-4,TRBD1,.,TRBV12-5,TGTGCTAGTGGTCCGGGACAGGGGAGAGAAAAACTGTTTTTT,CASGPGQGREKLFF
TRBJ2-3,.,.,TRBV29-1,TGCAGCGTAAAAAGAGGTTCTAGCACAGATACGCAGTATTTT,CSVKRGSSTDTQYF
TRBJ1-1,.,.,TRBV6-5,TGTGCCAGCAGTAAATCACAGGGTGTGGCCACTGAAGCTTTCTTT,CASSKSQGVATEAFF
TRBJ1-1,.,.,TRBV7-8,TGTGCCAGCAGCTTACCAGGAAGTAGTAACACTGAAGCTTTCTTT,CASSLPGSSNTEAFF
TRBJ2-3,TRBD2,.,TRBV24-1,TGTGCCACCAGTGACCGACTAGCGCCGGAAGATACGCAGTATTTT,CATSDRLAPEDTQYF
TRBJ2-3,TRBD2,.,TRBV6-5,TGTGCCAGCAGGTTTAGCGGGAGAGGGCCCGATACGCAGTATTTT,CASRFSGRGPDTQYF